This is a list of T cell receptor beta chains from one sample in a study of technical replicates of blood from several donors. Assay used: immunoSEQ multiplex PCR; TCRdb lists only in-frame clones, some missing. The sample has about 81,000 clones, 80% to 90% seen once; the top ten hold around 3.9%. The sample comprised PBMCs. These receptors all come from a human donor in good health. Some clones in this sample may be carry-over from other donors' samples. CDR3s include the opening cysteine and the closing phenylalanine or tryptophan. The order of the fields is J gene, clone size, D gene, CDR3 length, V gene, CDR3 DNA, CDR3 protein. A D gene is named only where the DNA matches it firmly. Clone sizes are given selectively: once, few, many, or a class where the clone is expanded.

j_call: TRBJ2-7; clone_size: NA; d_call: TRBD1; cdr3_length: 14; v_call: TRBV5-6; cdr3_nt: TGTGCCAGCAGCTTCGGGACAGGGGGCGACGAGCAGTACTTC; cdr3_aa: CASSFGTGGDEQYF
j_call: TRBJ2-5; clone_size: NA; d_call: TRBD2; cdr3_length: 17; v_call: TRBV4-1; cdr3_nt: TGCGCCAGCAGCCCTCCCCCGGGGGGGCCCGACCAAGAGACCCAGTACTTC; cdr3_aa: CASSPPPGGPDQETQYF
j_call: TRBJ2-3; clone_size: few; d_call: NA; cdr3_length: 15; v_call: TRBV6-4; cdr3_nt: TGTGCCAGCAGTGAGTCCGCGGGCAGCACAGATACGCAGTATTTT; cdr3_aa: CASSESAGSTDTQYF
j_call: TRBJ2-4; clone_size: NA; d_call: NA; cdr3_length: 15; v_call: TRBV5-6; cdr3_nt: TGTGCCAGCAGCTTGGGACAGATAGCCAAAAACATTCAGTACTTC; cdr3_aa: CASSLGQIAKNIQYF
j_call: TRBJ2-1; clone_size: NA; d_call: NA; cdr3_length: 13; v_call: TRBV30; cdr3_nt: TGTGCCTGGAGTGTAGGGGGTTTGGATGAGCAGTTCTTC; cdr3_aa: CAWSVGGLDEQFF
j_call: TRBJ2-5; clone_size: once; d_call: TRBD2; cdr3_length: 15; v_call: TRBV5-4; cdr3_nt: TGTGCCAGCAGCTTTGCCGGGACTAGCAAGCAGACCCAGTACTTC; cdr3_aa: CASSFAGTSKQTQYF
j_call: TRBJ1-1; clone_size: NA; d_call: NA; cdr3_length: 13; v_call: TRBV7-9; cdr3_nt: TGTGCCAGCACAGGGTTCACTGTGACTGAAGCTTTCTTT; cdr3_aa: CASTGFTVTEAFF
j_call: TRBJ2-7; clone_size: NA; d_call: TRBD2; cdr3_length: 15; v_call: TRBV5-1; cdr3_nt: TGCGCCAGCAAGAAAAGGACTAGCGACTCCTACGAGCAGTACTTC; cdr3_aa: CASKKRTSDSYEQYF
j_call: TRBJ2-7; clone_size: NA; d_call: NA; cdr3_length: 13; v_call: TRBV6-5; cdr3_nt: TGTGCCAGCAGTTACCGTGAGCGCTACGAGCAGTACTTC; cdr3_aa: CASSYRERYEQYF
j_call: TRBJ2-1; clone_size: NA; d_call: TRBD2; cdr3_length: 16; v_call: TRBV5-1; cdr3_nt: TGCGCCAGCAGCGGAATGGGACTAGCGGGTTACAATGAGCAGTTCTTC; cdr3_aa: CASSGMGLAGYNEQFF
j_call: TRBJ2-2; clone_size: NA; d_call: NA; cdr3_length: 14; v_call: TRBV7-9; cdr3_nt: TGTGCCAGCAGCCCCAGACAGCTCACCGGGGAGCTGTTTTTT; cdr3_aa: CASSPRQLTGELFF
j_call: TRBJ2-1; clone_size: once; d_call: NA; cdr3_length: 12; v_call: TRBV11-3; cdr3_nt: TGTGCCAGCAGCTTAGGCCTAGCGGAGCAGTTCTTC; cdr3_aa: CASSLGLAEQFF
j_call: TRBJ1-2; clone_size: NA; d_call: NA; cdr3_length: 12; v_call: TRBV7-9; cdr3_nt: TGTGCCAGCCACGGGGGGGACTATGGCTACACCTTC; cdr3_aa: CASHGGDYGYTF
j_call: TRBJ2-7; clone_size: few; d_call: NA; cdr3_length: 12; v_call: TRBV5-1; cdr3_nt: TGCGCCAGCAGCTTGGTCCGGGGCGAGCAGTACTTC; cdr3_aa: CASSLVRGEQYF
j_call: TRBJ1-2; clone_size: NA; d_call: NA; cdr3_length: 12; v_call: TRBV15; cdr3_nt: TGTGCCACCAGCAGAGTTTCGGGAGGCTACACCTTC; cdr3_aa: CATSRVSGGYTF
j_call: TRBJ2-1; clone_size: NA; d_call: NA; cdr3_length: 13; v_call: TRBV30; cdr3_nt: TGTGCCTGGAGCCAGTCCGTTTGGAATGAGCAGTTCTTC; cdr3_aa: CAWSQSVWNEQFF
j_call: TRBJ2-7; clone_size: NA; d_call: TRBD1; cdr3_length: 18; v_call: TRBV9; cdr3_nt: TGTGCCAGCAGCGTAGTTCCAGAACCCGGGACAGGGAACTACGAGCAGTACTTC; cdr3_aa: CASSVVPEPGTGNYEQYF
j_call: TRBJ2-7; clone_size: NA; d_call: NA; cdr3_length: 15; v_call: TRBV6-1; cdr3_nt: TGTGCCAGCAGTTCTACCCTGGGGGGGCGTTACGAGCAGTACTTC; cdr3_aa: CASSSTLGGRYEQYF
j_call: TRBJ2-3; clone_size: NA; d_call: NA; cdr3_length: 15; v_call: TRBV7-3; cdr3_nt: TGTGCCAGCAGCTTCCCTCCGCAGGGGCAGGATACGCAGTATTTT; cdr3_aa: CASSFPPQGQDTQYF
j_call: TRBJ2-2; clone_size: NA; d_call: NA; cdr3_length: 16; v_call: TRBV7-9; cdr3_nt: TGTGCCAGCAGCTCAACGAAAGGGGTGAACACCGGGGAGCTGTTTTTT; cdr3_aa: CASSSTKGVNTGELFF
j_call: TRBJ2-7; clone_size: NA; d_call: TRBD1; cdr3_length: 16; v_call: TRBV29-1; cdr3_nt: TGCAGCGTCGAAGATGGTAAGGGGGCCGACTCCTACGAGCAGTACTTC; cdr3_aa: CSVEDGKGADSYEQYF
j_call: TRBJ1-6; clone_size: NA; d_call: NA; cdr3_length: 12; v_call: TRBV2; cdr3_nt: TGTGCCAGCAGTGAAGCAGGAGGAGTAACAAAATTT; cdr3_aa: CASSEAGGVTKF
j_call: TRBJ2-6; clone_size: NA; d_call: TRBD1; cdr3_length: 17; v_call: TRBV12-5; cdr3_nt: TGTGCTAGTGGTTTTCAACAGGGGAGCTCTGGGGCCAACGTCCTGACTTTC; cdr3_aa: CASGFQQGSSGANVLTF